This T cell receptor (beta chain) was profiled in a study of identical twins. Findings and limits, study-wide: Low generation-probability sequences were in excess among twin-shared out-of-frame alpha sequences.

Germline CDR1 ENHRY, CDR2 SYGVKD. The CDR3 has 14 residues. Trimming removed 4 bases at V and 2 bases at J, with 12 bases between. Unique molecular identifiers were present on cDNA, and template switching added a universal primer site. TCRdb recomputed calls from the 5' RACE reads with MiXCR, one row per CDR3 protein. This table holds hundreds of thousands of distinct CDR3 sequences, roughly 7% found once. Healthy Caucasians, and only they, were the donors. This clonotype appeared many times. Its antigen is currently unknown. This sample was shared with a second study, whose subject was yellow fever vaccine responses in identical twins.

The origin of this receptor is a woman in her late teens or twenties in good health. The sequenced sample consisted of memory (CD45RO+) T cells sorted from blood. The chain links TRBV10-3 to TRBJ2-7; possible D gene TRBD2, 5 bases. The CDR3 DNA reads TGTGCCATCAGTGTGGCGGGCGGACCCTACGAGCAGTACTTC. Translated: CAISVAGGPYEQYF.